Listed below are T cell receptor beta chains from one sample, sequenced in a study of T-cell memory formation after mild COVID-19. MiXCR, run by TCRdb on the 5' RACE reads, gives a single entry per CDR3 protein. Of around 300,000 distinct CDR3 sequences listed, around an eighth are singletons. Specimen: PBMCs or a T cell subset sorted from them (not recorded which). These receptors were taken from a man between 18 and 29 years old who had mild COVID-19 (a few samples of this study predate the infection). Cell type and time point are not known. Both conserved end residues are part of each CDR3. A D gene is named only where the DNA matches it firmly. For some rows the clone size is stated as once, few or many, or as a class when expanded; others skip it.

j_call | v_call | d_call | clone_size | cdr3_aa | cdr3_nt
TRBJ2-5 | TRBV27 | . | few | CASSLSDSLQETQYF | TGTGCCAGCAGTTTATCTGACAGCCTCCAAGAGACCCAGTACTTC
TRBJ2-2 | TRBV7-2 | . | few | CASSTRGPWGELFF | TGTGCCAGCAGTACACGGGGCCCGTGGGGGGAGCTGTTTTTT
TRBJ2-6 | TRBV4-3 | . | . | CASSQGPGSGANVLTF | TGCGCCAGCAGCCAAGGTCCCGGCTCTGGGGCCAACGTCCTGACTTTC
TRBJ1-1 | TRBV12-3/TRBV12-4 | . | many | CASSWGGANTEAFF | TGTGCCAGCAGTTGGGGGGGCGCGAACACTGAAGCTTTCTTT
TRBJ1-1 | TRBV29-1 | . | . | CSAGDGMNTEAFF | TGCAGCGCTGGGGACGGAATGAACACTGAAGCTTTCTTT
TRBJ2-1 | TRBV7-9 | . | few | CASSWDLNEQFF | TGTGCCAGCAGTTGGGACCTCAATGAGCAGTTCTTC
TRBJ2-3 | TRBV7-2 | TRBD2 | few | CASSSLAGGFTDTQYF | TGTGCCAGCAGCTCGCTAGCGGGGGGGTTCACAGATACGCAGTATTTT
TRBJ1-2 | TRBV24-1 | . | once | CATEGRDYGYTF | TGTGCCACTGAGGGACGGGACTATGGCTACACCTTC
TRBJ1-5 | TRBV11-2 | . | . | CASSFKGLKDQPQHF | TGTGCCAGCAGCTTTAAAGGTCTGAAGGATCAGCCCCAGCATTTT
TRBJ1-3 | TRBV7-2 | . | few | CASSWAEDTIYF | TGTGCCAGCAGCTGGGCAGAGGACACCATATATTTT
TRBJ2-1 | TRBV6-6 | TRBD2 | many | CASSYSGLAGVYNEQFF | TGTGCCAGCAGTTACTCGGGACTAGCGGGGGTCTACAATGAGCAGTTCTTC
TRBJ1-2 | TRBV7-8 | . | . | CASSLDSFASYGYTF | TGTGCCAGCAGCTTAGATTCGTTCGCCTCCTATGGCTACACCTTC
TRBJ1-1 | TRBV7-8 | . | . | CASSAQLGDVDTEAFF | TGTGCCAGCAGCGCTCAACTAGGGGATGTGGACACTGAAGCTTTCTTT
TRBJ2-5 | TRBV19 | TRBD1 | once | CASSTGGRETQYF | TGTGCCAGTAGTACAGGGGGCAGGGAGACCCAGTACTTC
TRBJ2-7 | TRBV29-1 | . | many | CSVLQVTHEQYF | TGCAGCGTTCTACAGGTAACACACGAGCAGTACTTC
TRBJ2-3 | TRBV18 | . | many | CASSPNPATDTQYF | TGTGCCAGCTCACCAAATCCCGCCACAGATACGCAGTATTTT
TRBJ2-1 | TRBV20-1 | . | . | CSAIPRGSSYNEQFF | TGCAGTGCCATCCCCAGAGGGAGCTCCTACAATGAGCAGTTCTTC
TRBJ2-1 | TRBV5-1 | . | many | CASSTIREAHNEQFF | TGCGCCAGCAGCACAATCAGGGAGGCCCACAATGAGCAGTTCTTC
TRBJ2-5 | TRBV7-9 | . | few | CASSLDAGETETQYF | TGTGCCAGCAGCTTAGATGCCGGAGAGACAGAGACCCAGTACTTC
TRBJ1-2 | TRBV20-1 | . | many | CSARDPLSGYGYTF | TGCAGTGCTAGAGATCCGTTGAGTGGCTATGGCTACACCTTC
TRBJ1-3 | TRBV5-5 | . | few | CASSLGAAGRNTIYF | TGTGCCAGCAGCTTGGGTGCGGCAGGAAGAAACACCATATATTTT
TRBJ1-1 | TRBV20-1 | . | . | CSARLSGADEAFF | TGCAGTGCTAGACTGAGTGGGGCTGACGAAGCTTTCTTT
TRBJ1-2 | TRBV7-2 | . | . | CASSFAGANYGYTF | TGTGCCAGCAGCTTCGCAGGAGCTAACTATGGCTACACCTTC
TRBJ2-7 | TRBV13 | . | few | CASSLGPGGGRYEQYF | TGTGCCAGCAGCTTAGGCCCTGGGGGCGGAAGGTACGAGCAGTACTTC
TRBJ1-1 | TRBV6-5 | . | few | CASRLGESRAEAFF | TGTGCCAGCAGACTAGGCGAGTCGAGGGCTGAAGCTTTCTTT
TRBJ1-2 | TRBV4-1 | . | few | CASSQERVYTF | TGCGCCAGCAGCCAAGAAAGGGTCTACACCTTC
TRBJ2-1 | TRBV4-3 | . | few | CASSKGTVLNEQFF | TGCGCCAGCAGCAAAGGGACGGTTCTAAATGAGCAGTTCTTC
TRBJ2-4 | TRBV7-6 | . | many | CASSLEPGGTKNIQYF | TGTGCCAGCAGCTTAGAGCCAGGGGGGACCAAAAACATTCAGTACTTC
TRBJ2-2 | TRBV28 | . | . | CASRRETHTANTGELFF | TGTGCCAGCAGGAGGGAGACACATACCGCGAACACCGGGGAGCTGTTTTTT
TRBJ2-4 | TRBV7-2 | . | many | CASSLDREYIQYF | TGTGCCAGCAGCTTAGACAGGGAGTACATTCAGTACTTC
TRBJ2-3 | TRBV5-1 | TRBD2 | . | CASSLGSSGGDTQYF | TGCGCCAGCAGCTTGGGCTCTAGCGGGGGTGATACGCAGTATTTT
TRBJ2-1 | TRBV7-3 | TRBD1 | once | CASSLPGQGRNEQFF | TGTGCCAGCAGCCTCCCGGGACAGGGGAGAAATGAGCAGTTCTTC
TRBJ2-2 | TRBV6-5 | . | few | CASNKVGRTGELFF | TGTGCCAGCAATAAGGTGGGGCGCACCGGGGAGCTGTTTTTT
TRBJ2-1 | TRBV5-1 | TRBD2 | few | CASSSGETYNEQFF | TGCGCCAGCAGTAGCGGGGAAACTTACAATGAGCAGTTCTTC
TRBJ2-5 | TRBV20-1 | TRBD1 | . | CSALDRVVPTETQYF | TGCAGTGCCCTGGACAGGGTGGTACCGACAGAGACCCAGTACTTC
TRBJ2-1 | TRBV6-5 | . | . | CATKGTYSNEQFF | TGTGCCACCAAGGGGACTTACAGCAATGAGCAGTTCTTC
TRBJ2-1 | TRBV6-8 | . | few | CASTPHPSGPSSYNEQFF | TGTGCCAGCACCCCTCACCCGTCGGGACCCTCCTCCTACAATGAGCAGTTCTTC
TRBJ1-1 | TRBV25-1 | . | once | CASSDLRGAGEAFF | TGTGCCAGCAGTGACCTACGGGGGGCCGGTGAAGCTTTCTTT
TRBJ2-1 | TRBV3-1 | TRBD2 | few | CASSQAPGLAIGNEQFF | TGTGCCAGCAGCCAAGCCCCGGGACTAGCGATAGGCAATGAGCAGTTCTTC
TRBJ1-3 | TRBV20-1 | . | . | CSARDFTAGNTIYF | TGCAGTGCTAGAGATTTTACCGCTGGAAACACCATATATTTT
TRBJ2-4 | TRBV9 | TRBD1 | . | CASSKQTGGKNIQYF | TGTGCCAGCAGCAAGCAGACAGGGGGGAAAAACATTCAGTACTTC
TRBJ2-1 | TRBV5-1 | . | . | CASSRGLVSSYNEQFF | TGCGCCAGCAGCCGCGGACTGGTGAGCTCCTACAATGAGCAGTTCTTC
TRBJ2-1 | TRBV6-2/TRBV6-3 | . | . | CASTLDRVEQFF | TGTGCCAGCACCCTGGACCGGGTCGAGCAGTTCTTC
TRBJ1-1 | TRBV6-1 | . | many | CASSDWTREAFF | TGTGCCAGCAGTGATTGGACACGTGAAGCTTTCTTT
TRBJ2-7 | TRBV3-1 | . | . | CASSRTLTGTQYF | TGTGCCAGCAGCCGAACATTAACCGGGACACAGTACTTC
TRBJ2-7 | TRBV7-3 | . | . | CASSLMGHNEQYF | TGTGCCAGCAGCTTAATGGGGCACAACGAGCAGTACTTC
TRBJ1-3 | TRBV10-3 | TRBD1 | few | CAINTGEPGNTIYF | TGTGCCATCAATACAGGGGAACCTGGAAACACCATATATTTT
TRBJ2-1 | TRBV7-9 | TRBD2 | few | CASSWRGGSSYNEQFF | TGTGCCAGCAGCTGGCGGGGGGGTAGCTCCTACAATGAGCAGTTCTTC
TRBJ2-3 | TRBV5-4 | . | . | CASSKGDGASTDTQYF | TGTGCCAGCAGCAAAGGGGATGGTGCTAGCACAGATACGCAGTATTTT
TRBJ2-6 | TRBV5-1 | TRBD2 | . | CASSPGREPGANVLTF | TGCGCCAGCAGCCCAGGGAGGGAACCTGGGGCCAACGTCCTGACTTTC
TRBJ1-5 | TRBV7-8 | . | few | CASSLATPNQPQHF | TGTGCCAGCAGCTTAGCAACACCAAATCAGCCCCAGCATTTT
TRBJ2-3 | TRBV9 | TRBD2 | few | CASSVASGGSTQYF | TGTGCCAGCAGCGTAGCCAGCGGGGGGTCGACGCAGTATTTT
TRBJ2-1 | TRBV4-3 | TRBD1 | . | CASSQGTGGPYNEQFF | TGCGCCAGCAGCCAAGGGACAGGGGGACCCTACAATGAGCAGTTCTTC
TRBJ2-3 | TRBV6-6 | TRBD2 | few | CASSYPLAGGPVDTQYF | TGTGCCAGCAGTTACCCGTTAGCGGGGGGGCCGGTAGATACGCAGTATTTT
TRBJ1-5 | TRBV20-1 | . | . | CSARDPDRPNQPQHF | TGCAGTGCTAGAGACCCTGACAGGCCAAATCAGCCCCAGCATTTT
TRBJ2-7 | TRBV12-3/TRBV12-4 | . | many | CASRKSHQGYEQYF | TGTGCCAGCAGAAAAAGCCACCAGGGCTACGAGCAGTACTTC
TRBJ1-2 | TRBV7-9 | . | . | CASSLALTYGYTF | TGTGCCAGCAGCTTAGCGTTGACCTATGGCTACACCTTC